One T cell receptor (beta chain) is described in this entry. Its matching antigen is unknown. TCRdb reprocessed the multiplex PCR reads via MiXCR and lists one record per CDR3 protein. The sample consists of around 150,000 distinct CDR3 sequences, around 22% of them appearing once. The data were taken from a study of breast tumors, draining lymph nodes, adjacent tissues. V gave up 3 bases and J gave up 4 bases; unmatched junction bases: 2. This CDR3 region has 13 residues. Germline CDR1 reads KGHSH; CDR2 reads LQKENI. Overall study findings and caveats: Tumor repertoires ranked between lymph nodes and nontumor tissue in diversity, with V and J gene preferences. The lymph node origin of tumor T cells was framed as consistent with a hypothesis, not demonstrated.

The lymph nodes were axillary draining lymph nodes from breast cancer patients. The source material was axillary lymph node tissue. The TCR comes from a female donor with breast cancer. Some clones in this sample may be carry-over from other donors' samples. The chain uses TRBV18 and TRBJ1-2; the match to TRBD1 covers 7 bases. CDR3 nucleotides: TGTGCCAGCTCACCCGACAGGGCCTATGGCTACACCTTC. Translated: CASSPDRAYGYTF.